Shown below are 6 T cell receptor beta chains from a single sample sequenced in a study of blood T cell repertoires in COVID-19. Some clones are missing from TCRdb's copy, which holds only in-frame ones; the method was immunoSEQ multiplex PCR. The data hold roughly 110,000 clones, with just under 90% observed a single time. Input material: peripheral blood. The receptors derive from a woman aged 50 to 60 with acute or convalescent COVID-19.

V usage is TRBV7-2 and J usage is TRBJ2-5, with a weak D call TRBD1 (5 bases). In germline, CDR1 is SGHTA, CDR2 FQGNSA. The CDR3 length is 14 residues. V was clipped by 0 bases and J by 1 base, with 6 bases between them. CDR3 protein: CASSLAGVQETQYF. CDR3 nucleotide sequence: TGTGCCAGCAGCTTAGCAGGGGTCCAAGAGACCCAGTACTTC.

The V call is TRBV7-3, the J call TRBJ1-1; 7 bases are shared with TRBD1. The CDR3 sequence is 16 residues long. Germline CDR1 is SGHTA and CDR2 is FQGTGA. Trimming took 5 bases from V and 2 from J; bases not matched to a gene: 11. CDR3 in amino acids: CASSPGGQKINTEAFF. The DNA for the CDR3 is TGTGCCAGCAGCCCCGGGGGACAGAAAATTAACACTGAAGCTTTCTTT.

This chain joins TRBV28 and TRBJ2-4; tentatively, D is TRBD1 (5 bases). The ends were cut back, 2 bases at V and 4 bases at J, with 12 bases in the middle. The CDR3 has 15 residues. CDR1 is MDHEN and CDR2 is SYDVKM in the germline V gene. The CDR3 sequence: CASSLGQGAKNIQYF. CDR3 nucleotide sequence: TGTGCCAGCAGTTTAGGCCAAGGGGCTAAAAACATTCAGTACTTC.

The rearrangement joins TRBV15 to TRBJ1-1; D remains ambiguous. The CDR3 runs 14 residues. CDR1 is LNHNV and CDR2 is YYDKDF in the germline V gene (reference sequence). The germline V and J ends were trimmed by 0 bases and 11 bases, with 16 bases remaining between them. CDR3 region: CATSRDPGIGRAFF. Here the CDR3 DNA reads TGTGCCACCAGCAGAGATCCGGGGATAGGAAGGGCTTTCTTT.

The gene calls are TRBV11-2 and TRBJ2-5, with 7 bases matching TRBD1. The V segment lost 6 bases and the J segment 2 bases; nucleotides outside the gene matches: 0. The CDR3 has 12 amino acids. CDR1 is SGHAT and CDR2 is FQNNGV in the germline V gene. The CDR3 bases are TGTGCCAGCAGGGGACAGCAAGAGACCCAGTACTTC. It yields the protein CASRGQQETQYF. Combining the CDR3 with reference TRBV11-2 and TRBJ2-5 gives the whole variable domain EAGVAQSPRYKIIEKRQSVAFWCNPISGHATLYWYQQILGQGPKLLIQFQNNGVVDDSQLPKDRFSAERLKGVDSTLKIQPAKLEDSAVYLCASRGQQETQYFGPGTRLLVL.

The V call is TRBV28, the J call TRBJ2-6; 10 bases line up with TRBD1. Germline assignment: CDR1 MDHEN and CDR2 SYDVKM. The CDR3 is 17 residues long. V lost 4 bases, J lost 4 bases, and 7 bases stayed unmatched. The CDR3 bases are TGTGCCAGCAGTTCTAGGACAGGGGGATCCGGGGCCAACGTCCTGACTTTC. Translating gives CASSSRTGGSGANVLTF.